The rows below give T cell receptor beta chains drawn from one sample of a study of response to subunit inactivated influenza vaccine. TCRdb re-called the RT-PCR reads through MiXCR, storing one row per CDR3 protein. The data show 530,000 or so distinct CDR3 sequences, 11% to 15% seen once. The sequences come from PBMCs from blood, collected 11 to 12 days after vaccination. These receptors came from a man over 45 who received an inactivated influenza vaccine. Each CDR3 is given with its conserved first and last residue. Each record gives: V gene, clone size, D gene, J gene, CDR3 protein, CDR3 DNA. D genes are given only for firm matches. Clone sizes are given selectively: once, few, many, or a class where the clone is expanded.

>TRBV20-1|few|NA|TRBJ2-7
CSARGLPTRTYEQYF
TGCAGTGCTAGAGGGTTACCGACTAGAACCTACGAGCAGTACTTC
>TRBV7-8|NA|NA|TRBJ2-4
CASSVGSNIQYF
TGTGCCAGCAGCGTCGGATCAAACATTCAGTACTTC
>TRBV7-2|many|NA|TRBJ1-5
CASSLWGLSNQPQHF
TGTGCCAGCAGCTTATGGGGGTTGAGCAATCAGCCCCAGCATTTT
>TRBV7-8|NA|NA|TRBJ2-3
CASSYADPSTDTQYF
TGTGCCAGCAGCTACGCGGACCCCAGCACAGATACGCAGTATTTT
>TRBV6-2/TRBV6-3|NA|TRBD2|TRBJ2-3
CASRPPGQREGLDTQYF
TGTGCCAGCAGACCCCCAGGCCAGCGGGAGGGCCTGGATACGCAGTATTTT
>TRBV25-1|many|NA|TRBJ2-7
CASSDVGEQYF
TGTGCCAGCAGTGACGTGGGCGAGCAGTACTTC
>TRBV20-1|many|NA|TRBJ2-3
CSATPRGREIDTQYF
TGCAGTGCTACCCCGAGGGGCCGGGAGATAGATACGCAGTATTTT
>TRBV20-1|NA|TRBD1|TRBJ2-3
CSARVPGQGPDTQYF
TGCAGTGCTAGAGTCCCGGGACAGGGTCCAGATACGCAGTATTTT
>TRBV20-1|NA|NA|TRBJ2-1
CSASYSAINEQFF
TGCAGTGCTAGTTACTCCGCGATCAATGAGCAGTTCTTC
>TRBV15|few|NA|TRBJ1-1
CATRRVRGLNTEAFF
TGTGCCACCCGCAGAGTCCGGGGCCTGAACACTGAAGCTTTCTTT
>TRBV5-5|NA|TRBD2|TRBJ2-7
CASSLAGTRGHEQYF
TGTGCCAGCAGCTTGGCCGGGACTAGAGGGCACGAGCAGTACTTC
>TRBV10-3|NA|NA|TRBJ2-1
CAISESRDEQFF
TGTGCCATCAGTGAGTCACGGGATGAGCAGTTCTTC
>TRBV24-1|few|NA|TRBJ2-5
CATSSSLNQGRETQYF
TGTGCCACCAGTTCGAGTCTCAATCAGGGGCGAGAGACCCAGTACTTC
>TRBV4-3|few|NA|TRBJ1-1
CASSQDRWVGMNTEAFF
TGCGCCAGCAGCCAAGATCGCTGGGTTGGGATGAACACTGAAGCTTTCTTT
>TRBV3-1|many|TRBD2|TRBJ2-7
CASSPEGGRASYEQYF
TGTGCCAGCAGCCCCGAAGGCGGGAGGGCCTCCTACGAGCAGTACTTC
>TRBV12-3/TRBV12-4|many|TRBD1|TRBJ1-5
CASRPGTDNQPQHF
TGTGCCAGCAGGCCCGGGACAGACAATCAGCCCCAGCATTTT
>TRBV2|NA|TRBD2|TRBJ2-7
CASSAPGLLSYEQYF
TGTGCCAGCAGTGCTCCGGGACTACTTTCCTACGAGCAGTACTTC
>TRBV29-1|NA|NA|TRBJ2-7
CSVEGPERDEQYF
TGCAGCGTTGAGGGACCCGAGCGGGACGAGCAGTACTTC
>TRBV9|few|TRBD2|TRBJ2-5
CASSRTSGYQETQYF
TGTGCCAGCAGCCGGACTAGCGGTTACCAAGAGACCCAGTACTTC
>TRBV28|few|NA|TRBJ2-1
CASSFSRGRDNEQFF
TGTGCCAGCAGTTTCAGTCGGGGAAGGGACAATGAGCAGTTCTTC
>TRBV7-8|once|TRBD2|TRBJ2-7
CASRTSGNYEQYF
TGTGCCAGTAGGACTAGCGGCAACTACGAGCAGTACTTC
>TRBV5-5|few|NA|TRBJ2-3
CASSLAGEFGTQYF
TGTGCCAGCAGCTTGGCTGGAGAATTTGGTACGCAGTATTTT
>TRBV7-2|NA|NA|TRBJ2-5
CASSLSLRSAYQETQYF
TGTGCCAGCAGCTTATCCCTTCGATCGGCGTACCAAGAGACCCAGTACTTC
>TRBV20-1|NA|TRBD2|TRBJ2-3
CSAPEPLAGGGTDTQYF
TGCAGTGCTCCTGAACCCTTAGCGGGAGGTGGGACAGATACGCAGTATTTT
>TRBV7-2|few|NA|TRBJ2-1
CASSLSTKGNEQFF
TGTGCCAGCAGCTTGTCGACAAAAGGGAATGAGCAGTTCTTC